These 23 T cell receptor beta chains originate from one sample sequenced in a study of blood T cell repertoires in COVID-19. Method: immunoSEQ multiplex PCR; TCRdb's copy keeps in-frame clones and lacks some. In the table there are some 54,000 clones, around 90% of which are singletons. The sample was peripheral blood. The receptors were sampled from a man between 60 and 75 years old with acute or convalescent COVID-19.

V and J are TRBV2 and TRBJ1-2, with a weak D call TRBD1 (6 bases). V was clipped by 3 bases and J by 5 bases, with 13 bases between them. Germline loops: CDR1 SNHLY, CDR2 FYNNEI. The CDR3 spans 14 residues. The CDR3 spells CASSDRTASYGYTF. As DNA, the CDR3 is TGTGCCAGCAGTGACCGGACAGCTTCTTATGGCTACACCTTC.

This chain connects TRBV25-1 to TRBJ2-1; D is possibly TRBD2 (5 bases). This CDR3 spans 14 amino acids. Germline V gene sequence: CDR1 MGHDK, CDR2 SYGVNS. Deletions cut 2 bases from V and 9 bases from J, with 14 bases between. CDR3 sequence: CASSERVPRGEQFF. The CDR3 DNA is TGTGCCAGCAGTGAAAGGGTCCCCCGGGGTGAGCAGTTCTTC.

V is TRBV5-4 and J is TRBJ1-6, with TRBD1 identical over 8 bases. The CDR3 contains 14 residues. V was clipped by 4 bases and J by 10 bases; unmatched bases: 7. Germline CDR1 and CDR2: SGHNT and YYREEE (reference sequence). CDR3 DNA sequence: TGTGCCAGCAGCGCGGACAGGGTCAGATCACCCCTCCACTTT. Amino acids: CASSADRVRSPLHF.

This clone was found once. The rearrangement joins TRBV6-5 to TRBJ1-1; 7 positions agree with TRBD1. J gave up 2 bases and V 4 bases, and 4 bases lay outside the gene matches. This CDR3 comprises 14 residues. Germline V gene lookup returns CDR1 MNHEY and CDR2 SVGAGI. The CDR3 sequence is CASSSNRGNTEAFF. The CDR3 DNA reads TGTGCCAGCAGTTCAAACAGGGGAAACACTGAAGCTTTCTTT.

This clone was counted a single time. V gene TRBV25-1 combines with J gene TRBJ2-7, with a weak D call TRBD1 (6 bases). Germline CDR1 reads MGHDK; CDR2 reads SYGVNS. The germline V and J ends were trimmed by 3 bases and 3 bases, with 15 bases remaining between them. This CDR3 contains 15 residues. CDR3 coding DNA: TGTGCCAGCAGTGACCCGGGACAACATATCTACGAGCAGTACTTC. Translated: CASSDPGQHIYEQYF.

J is TRBJ2-7 and V is TRBV5-1; weak D call: TRBD1 (6 bases). This CDR3 is built from 12 residues. Germline CDR1 SGHRS, CDR2 YFSETQ. Trimming cost V 0 bases and J 7 bases, with 8 bases left between them. The CDR3 nucleotides read TGCGCCAGCAGCTTGGACAGGGCGGAGCAGTACTTC. Protein product: CASSLDRAEQYF.

The chain is built from TRBV29-1 and TRBJ1-5; no firm D call. The CDR3 loop spans 13 amino acids. Germline V gene lookup returns CDR1 SQVTM and CDR2 ANQGSEA. V was cut by 3 bases and J by 5 bases, with 11 bases left in between. CDR3 DNA: TGCAGCGTTGAGTTATCCGGGGATCAGCCCCAGCATTTT. Translating it yields CSVELSGDQPQHF.

CDR3 DNA: TGTGCCAGCAGTGCCGGGACAGGCACGAATTCACCCCTCCACTTT. Its protein product is CASSAGTGTNSPLHF. The V call is TRBV25-1, the J call TRBJ1-6, with 8 nucleotides matching TRBD1. The J segment lost 7 bases and the V segment lost 4 bases, leaving 6 bases of the junction unmatched. CDR3 size: 15 residues. Germline V gene sequence: CDR1 MGHDK, CDR2 SYGVNS.

The V and J genes are TRBV12-5 and TRBJ1-1, with 10 bases that match TRBD1. The CDR3 loop spans 16 amino acids. The V segment lost 3 bases and the J segment 7 bases; nucleotides outside the gene matches: 11. The germline gives CDR1 LGHNT, CDR2 FRNRAP. CDR3 coding DNA: TGTGCTAGTGGTTTTTGGACAGGGGGAGGTAAAGGTGAAGCTTTCTTT. Its translation is CASGFWTGGGKGEAFF.

V and J are TRBV14 and TRBJ2-2, with TRBD2 matching 9 bases. Unmatched junction bases numbered 10, after V lost 1 base and J lost 4 bases. This CDR3 region has 18 residues. Germline lookup yields CDR1 SGHDN and CDR2 FVKESK. CDR3 in DNA: TGTGCCAGCAGCCAAGGGCTACTAGCGGGTTCAGCCACCGGGGAGCTGTTTTTT. Its translation: CASSQGLLAGSATGELFF.

The CDR3 spells CASSEVAGSTEAFF. The CDR3 region has the DNA TGTGCCAGCAGTGAAGTGGCAGGATCCACTGAAGCTTTCTTT. This chain connects TRBV6-1 to TRBJ1-1; D unresolved. The CDR3 contains 14 residues. The V gene's germline CDR1 is MNHNS and CDR2 SASEGT. Trimming took 1 base from V and 4 from J, leaving 10 bases between them.

V and J are TRBV6-1 and TRBJ1-2; D remains unclear. This CDR3 is built from 16 residues. Deletions cut 2 bases from V and 4 bases from J, with 17 bases between. In germline, CDR1 is MNHNS, CDR2 SASEGT. Written as DNA, the CDR3 is TGTGCCAGCAGTGAATACACCGCCGCGTCGGGCTATGGCTACACCTTC. Amino acids: CASSEYTAASGYGYTF.

This chain uses TRBV7-9 with TRBJ1-5, with 7 bases identical to TRBD1. This CDR3 is built from 13 residues. Germline CDR1 and CDR2: SEHNR and FQNEAQ (reference sequence). The V gene end was trimmed by 1 base and the J gene end by 6 bases; junction bases not matched to a gene: 0. Here the CDR3 DNA reads TGTGCCAGCAGCTTAGGACAGGGTCAGCCCCAGCATTTT. Residues: CASSLGQGQPQHF.

The chain employs TRBV10-3 and TRBJ2-1, with 7 bases that match TRBD2. Germline assignment: CDR1 ENHRY and CDR2 SYGVKD. V lost 7 bases, J lost 6 bases, and 9 bases stayed unmatched. The length of the CDR3 is 14 residues. CDR3 sequence reads: CAIMDAGVGNEQFF. In nucleotides, the CDR3 is TGTGCCATCATGGACGCGGGAGTCGGCAATGAGCAGTTCTTC.

This sequence joins TRBV6-5 and TRBJ2-3, with D possibly TRBD2 on 6 matching bases. Trimming stripped 10 bases from V and 1 base from J, with 12 bases between. CDR1 and CDR2 (germline): MNHEY, SVGAGI. The CDR3 runs to 13 residues. The CDR3 sequence is CATTPSGTDTQYF. In DNA, the CDR3 is TGTGCCACCACGCCTAGCGGCACAGATACGCAGTATTTT.

The chain is built from TRBV11-2 and TRBJ2-7, with a weak D call TRBD1 (6 bases). The germline gives CDR1 SGHAT, CDR2 FQNNGV. The germline V and J ends were trimmed by 8 bases and 2 bases, with 13 bases remaining between them. This CDR3 is built from 13 residues. CDR3 nucleotide sequence: TGTGCCAGCGACCTGGGGGCCCCCTACGAGCAGTACTTC. Residues: CASDLGAPYEQYF.

This sequence joins TRBV18 and TRBJ1-1; D remains ambiguous. The CDR3 is made up of 15 amino acids. V was pared by 4 bases and J by 5 bases, with 17 bases between. Germline lookup yields CDR1 KGHSH and CDR2 LQKENI. The CDR3 region has the DNA TGTGCCAGCTCACGCGAAGGACTGGTGGGGACTGAAGCTTTCTTT. Amino acids: CASSREGLVGTEAFF.

The genes are TRBV7-8 and TRBJ1-2; 7 bases agree with TRBD1. Germline V CDR1 and CDR2: SGHVS, FQNEAQ. The CDR3 runs 14 residues. The junction had 6 bases not matched to a gene; V was cut back by 3 bases and J by 5 bases. CDR3 protein: CASSFSDRAYGYTF. The CDR3 DNA reads TGTGCCAGCAGCTTCTCCGACAGGGCGTATGGCTACACCTTC.

The V call is TRBV19, the J call TRBJ2-6, with a weak D call TRBD1 (6 bases). Per germline, CDR1 LNHDA and CDR2 SQIVND (reference sequence). The CDR3 length is 15 residues. V was pared by 8 bases and J by 3 bases, with 14 bases between. As DNA, the CDR3 is TGTGCCAGTTCAGGAAGGGGGTTTGGGGCCAACGTCCTGACTTTC. Residues: CASSGRGFGANVLTF.

V is TRBV7-5 and J is TRBJ2-1; the table calls TRBD1, which could not be checked here. TRBV7-5 constitutes a pseudogene. This CDR3 comprises 18 residues. CDR3 in DNA: TGTGCCAGAAGCCCCGTGAACTCGGGACAGGGGGCCTACAATGAGCAGTTCTTC. Its protein is CARSPVNSGQGAYNEQFF.

V usage is TRBV18 and J usage is TRBJ2-7; 9 nucleotides agree with TRBD1. There are 14 residues in the CDR3. The J segment lost 4 bases and the V segment lost 3 bases, leaving 4 bases of the junction unmatched. From germline, CDR1 is KGHSH and CDR2 LQKENI. In DNA, the CDR3 is TGTGCCAGCTCACCCGCACAGGGGGCTTACGAGCAGTACTTC. This gives the protein CASSPAQGAYEQYF. The entire variable domain, with the rest obtained from reference TRBV18 and TRBJ2-7, is as follows: NAGVMQNPRHLVRRRGQEARLRCSPMKGHSHVYWYRQLPEEGLKFMVYLQKENIIDESGMPKERFSAEFPKEGPSILRIQQVVRGDSAAYFCASSPAQGAYEQYFGPGTRLTVT.

The chain couples TRBV4-1 to TRBJ2-7; 9 nucleotides agree with TRBD1. CDR1 and CDR2 (germline): MGHRA, YSYEKL. CDR3 length: 15 amino acids. V shed 2 bases, J shed 5 bases, and the junction held 7 bases outside the gene matches. CDR3 nucleotides: TGCGCCAGCAGCCAACCCCGGGACAGGGAACACGAGCAGTACTTC. Translating it yields CASSQPRDREHEQYF.

The gene calls are TRBV5-5 and TRBJ2-2; TRBD1 matches 10 bases. The CDR3 has 16 residues. The junction had 7 bases not matched to a gene; V was cut back by 4 bases and J by 4 bases. Germline values: CDR1 SGHKS, CDR2 YYEKEE (reference sequence). The CDR3 sequence: CASSLGDRGSTGELFF. Written as DNA, the CDR3 is TGTGCCAGCAGCCTAGGGGACAGGGGATCCACCGGGGAGCTGTTTTTT.